This T cell receptor (beta chain) was recovered during a study of blood T cell repertoires in COVID-19 (dated by TCRdb to the early 2020s). For context, the study as a whole: Collaborator samples came from the United States, Italy and Spain and covered acute and convalescent phases of COVID-19. The dataset comprised deeply sampled blood TCRbeta repertoires from subjects exposed to, actively infected with, or recovered from COVID-19. Samples were obtained from the ongoing ImmuneRACE study (first 160 participants) and from about 1,300 subjects provided by 6 global collaborators. Sample metadata almost always included a de-identified subject ID, COVID-19 status, age in years and sex. The repertoires were released in a freely available public database meant as a resource for research on the immune response to SARS-CoV-2. Where available, HLA class I and class II types were taken from metadata supplied by the sample provider and were not determined by assay-based typing. The prospective study material was composed of cDNA or gDNA derived from T cells, B-cell-depleted T cells, or PBMCs. The paper's findings and limits, for the study overall: The quantity of clinical and demographic metadata differed by source and by participant and was supplied without curation.

Turning to this clone: Its antigen is currently not known. The input lacks base qualities; no much larger clone sits a single base away.

Measured from the cysteine to the phenylalanine, the CDR3 is 15 residues long. The kept DNA is CDR3 alone, 45 bases in frame from the first base. V loses 6 bases, J loses 3 bases, and the germline ends lie 14 bases apart. CDR1 and CDR2, per the germline V gene, are SNHLY and FYNNEI. TCRbeta CDR3 regions were amplified from genomic DNA using the immunoSEQ Assay, a bias-controlled multiplex PCR. The paper's processing steps were these. Within the assay, amplification of reference gene primers was used to estimate how many nucleated cells each sample contained. Sequence reads were collapsed and filtered to measure the absolute abundance of every unique TCRbeta CDR3 rearrangement. For each sample, productive Simpson clonality was calculated by taking the square root of Simpson's diversity index across productive rearrangements. TCRdb mirrors the immuneACCESS table, restricted to in-frame sequences. Some clones are absent from its copies; in checked studies, under half trace to an unresolved V gene, and the reason for the others is unknown. The V and J calls and clone size are taken from that table; D and trimming were inferred from the DNA. A total of 200,000 to 250,000 clones appear in this sample, 84% of them only once. The ten largest clonotypes hold roughly 7% of the sample.

One collaborating source in Seattle enrolled patients during active infection and followed them longitudinally through the course of disease. Collaborating institutions collected whole blood in K2EDTA tubes following their own protocols. For TCRbeta analysis, collaborators shipped samples as frozen whole blood, isolated PBMCs, or DNA extracted from either of those sample types. The sequencing sample was made of peripheral blood. The rearrangement joined TRBV2 to TRBJ1-4; tentative D gene TRBD1, with 6 bases matching. The sequence was obtained from a woman aged 80 or over with COVID-19, enrolled during active disease. The sequenced DNA: TGTGCCAGCAGGGAACGGGACATTTCTAATGAAAAACTGTTTTTT. Its translation reads: CASRERDISNEKLFF.